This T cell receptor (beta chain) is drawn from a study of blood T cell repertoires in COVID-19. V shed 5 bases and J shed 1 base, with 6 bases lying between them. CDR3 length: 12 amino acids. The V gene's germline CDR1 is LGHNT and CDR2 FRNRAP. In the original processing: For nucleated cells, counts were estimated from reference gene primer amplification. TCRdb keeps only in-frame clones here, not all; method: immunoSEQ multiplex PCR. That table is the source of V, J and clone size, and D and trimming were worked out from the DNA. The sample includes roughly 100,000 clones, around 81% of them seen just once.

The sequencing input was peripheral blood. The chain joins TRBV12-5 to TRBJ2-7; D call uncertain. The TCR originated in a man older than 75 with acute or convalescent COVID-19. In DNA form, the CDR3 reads TGTGCTAGTGGTCGAACTTCCTACGAGCAGTACTTC. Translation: CASGRTSYEQYF.